The entry below gives a single TCR beta chain sequence along with its context. Its antigen remains unknown. The sequencing template was cDNA reverse transcribed from extracted RNA. Some clones are missing from TCRdb's copy, which holds only in-frame ones; the method was immunoSEQ multiplex PCR. Of roughly 210,000 clones in the sample, over 40% were seen once. As to treatment: oral pan-JAK inhibitor, 5-10 mg twice daily. This entry comes from a study of CD8+ T cells in alopecia areata. Study conclusions and caveats: In lesional scalp, particularly from alopecia totalis/universalis, clonality was higher than in normal scalp.

The germline V gene has CDR1 MGHRA and CDR2 YSYEKL. Trimming removed 0 bases from V and 8 bases from J, with 16 bases in between. CDR3 length: 15 amino acids. The TCR sequence derives from a human donor with alopecia areata. The source material was CD4+ T cells sorted from blood, sampled at roughly week 36, from a patient treated with tofacitinib. The chain uses TRBV4-1 and TRBJ1-2, with D perhaps TRBD1 (5 bases). The chain's CDR3 is CASSQDRSDRLGYTF. CDR3 nucleotide sequence: TGCGCCAGCAGCCAAGATCGCAGTGACAGATTAGGCTACACCTTC.